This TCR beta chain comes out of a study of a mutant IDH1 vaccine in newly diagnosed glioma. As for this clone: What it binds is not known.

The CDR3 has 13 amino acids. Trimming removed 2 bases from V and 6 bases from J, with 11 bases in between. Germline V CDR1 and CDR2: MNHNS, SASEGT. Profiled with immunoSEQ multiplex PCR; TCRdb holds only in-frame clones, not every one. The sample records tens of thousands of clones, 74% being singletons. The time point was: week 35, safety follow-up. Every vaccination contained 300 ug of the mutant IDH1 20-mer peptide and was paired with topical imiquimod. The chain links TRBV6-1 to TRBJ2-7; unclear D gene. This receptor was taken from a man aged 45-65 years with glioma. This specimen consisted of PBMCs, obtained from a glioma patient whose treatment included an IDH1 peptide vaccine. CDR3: CASSEPPTREQYF. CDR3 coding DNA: TGTGCCAGCAGTGAACCCCCCACACGCGAGCAGTACTTC.